This T cell receptor beta chain was sequenced during a study of blood T cell repertoires in COVID-19. Between the trimmed V and J ends, which lost 5 bases and 1 base, there was a span of 14 bases. CDR1 and CDR2 from the germline V gene are MNHEY and SMNVEV (reference sequence). The CDR3 consists of 15 residues. TCRdb keeps only in-frame clones here, not all; method: immunoSEQ multiplex PCR. Of about 210,000 clones in the sample, approximately 85% were seen once. This sequence was found in a man aged 50-60 years with COVID-19, enrolled during active disease. V and J are TRBV27 and TRBJ1-1; unclear D gene. The sequencing input was peripheral blood. The CDR3 loop reads CASSPPRARNTEAFF. The CDR3 coding sequence is TGTGCCAGCAGTCCCCCGCGGGCAAGGAACACTGAAGCTTTCTTT.